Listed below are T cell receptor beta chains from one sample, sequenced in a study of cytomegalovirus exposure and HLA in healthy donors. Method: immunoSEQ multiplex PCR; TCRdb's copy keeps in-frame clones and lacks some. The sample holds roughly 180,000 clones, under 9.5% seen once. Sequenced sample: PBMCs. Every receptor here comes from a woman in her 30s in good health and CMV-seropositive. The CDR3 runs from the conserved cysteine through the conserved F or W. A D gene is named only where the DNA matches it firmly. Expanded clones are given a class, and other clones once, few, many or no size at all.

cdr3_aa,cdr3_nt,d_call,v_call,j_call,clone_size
CASSPRSPRGETQYF,TGTGCCAGCTCACCACGGTCACCTAGAGGGGAGACCCAGTACTTC,.,TRBV18,TRBJ2-5,.
CASSLGGGVNTIYF,TGTGCCAGCAGCTTAGGAGGGGGCGTGAACACCATATATTTT,TRBD1,TRBV7-6,TRBJ1-3,.
CASSQDPSKENQPQHF,TGCGCCAGCAGCCAAGATCCGTCCAAGGAGAATCAGCCCCAGCATTTT,.,TRBV4-1,TRBJ1-5,few
CASSRGNEQFF,TGTGCCAGCAGTAGGGGGAATGAGCAGTTCTTC,.,TRBV2,TRBJ2-1,few
CASSLGRTNTEAFF,TGTGCCAGCAGCTTAGGCAGGACTAACACTGAAGCTTTCTTT,.,TRBV7-3,TRBJ1-1,.
CASGQGDQPQHF,TGTGCCAGCGGGCAGGGCGATCAGCCCCAGCATTTT,.,TRBV9,TRBJ1-5,.
CASSDRYNEQFF,TGTGCCAGCAGTGACAGGTACAATGAGCAGTTCTTC,.,TRBV6-1,TRBJ2-1,.
CASSQGPGTTEAFF,TGCGCCAGCAGCCAAGGACCGGGAACCACTGAAGCTTTCTTT,.,TRBV4-1,TRBJ1-1,.
CASSPEARGGYTF,TGTGCCAGCAGCCCCGAGGCCAGGGGGGGCTACACCTTC,TRBD1,TRBV7-9,TRBJ1-2,.
CATSRPTRGLAGADPRETQYF,TGTGCCACCAGCAGACCCACGCGAGGACTAGCGGGAGCGGACCCCAGGGAGACCCAGTACTTC,TRBD2,TRBV15,TRBJ2-5,.
CSVEDREGETQYF,TGCAGCGTTGAAGATCGGGAGGGGGAGACCCAGTACTTC,TRBD2,TRBV29-1,TRBJ2-5,few
CASSLVVRGEETQYF,TGTGCCAGCAGCTTAGTAGTCAGGGGGGAAGAGACCCAGTACTTC,.,TRBV11-2,TRBJ2-5,few
CASTPTGVGHGYTF,TGTGCCAGTACCCCGACAGGGGTAGGACATGGCTACACCTTC,TRBD1,TRBV19,TRBJ1-2,.
CASSQGLGGATDTQYF,TGCGCCAGCAGCCAAGGTCTGGGCGGGGCCACAGATACGCAGTATTTT,.,TRBV4-1,TRBJ2-3,.
CASSPLQATVSGANVLTF,TGTGCCAGCAGCCCCCTCCAGGCTACCGTCTCTGGGGCCAACGTCCTGACTTTC,.,TRBV4-2,TRBJ2-6,.
CAWEARDRRSTEAFF,TGTGCCTGGGAGGCCCGGGACAGGAGGAGCACTGAAGCTTTCTTT,TRBD1,TRBV30,TRBJ1-1,.
CASSYSGQGATEAFF,TGTGCCAGCAGTTACTCGGGACAGGGGGCGACTGAAGCTTTCTTT,TRBD1,TRBV6-6,TRBJ1-1,few
CAWSGSQGSAYEQYF,TGTGCCTGGAGTGGGAGTCAAGGATCCGCCTACGAGCAGTACTTC,.,TRBV30,TRBJ2-7,.
CASSGQGRADTQYF,TGCGCCAGCAGTGGACAGGGAAGGGCAGATACGCAGTATTTT,TRBD1,TRBV10-2,TRBJ2-3,few
CAWSVTALEQYF,TGTGCCTGGAGTGTAACAGCCTTAGAGCAGTACTTC,.,TRBV30,TRBJ2-7,few
CATSRGPGTSGSRYEQYF,TGTGCCACCAGCAGAGGGCCCGGGACTAGCGGGAGTCGGTACGAGCAGTACTTC,TRBD2,TRBV15,TRBJ2-7,few
CAWSVGVAETQYF,TGTGCCTGGAGTGTTGGGGTAGCGGAGACCCAGTACTTC,.,TRBV30,TRBJ2-5,few
CAWRDSYGYTF,TGTGCCTGGAGGGACTCCTATGGCTACACCTTC,.,TRBV30,TRBJ1-2,few
CASSSRTGQETQYF,TGTGCCAGCAGCTCGAGGACAGGGCAAGAGACCCAGTACTTC,TRBD1,TRBV9,TRBJ2-5,.